This is a list of T cell receptor beta chains from one sample in a study of T cell changes during pregnancy in multiple sclerosis. Here immunoSEQ multiplex PCR was the method, and the copy in TCRdb shows in-frame clones only, minus some. The sample has under 55,000 clones, 80% to 95% seen once. The sequencing used CD4+ T cells from peripheral blood mononuclear cells, collected after pregnancy. These receptors were obtained from a female donor in good health, enrolled as a control in a pregnancy study. Each CDR3 is given with its conserved first and last residue. D genes are given only for firm matches. Rows may omit the clone size; those that give it use once, few, many or a size class.

d_call: -
clone_size: -
j_call: TRBJ1-1
v_call: TRBV5-1
cdr3_nt: TGCGCCAGCAGCCCCCAAATCAGGGCCCCTGAAGCTTTCTTT
cdr3_aa: CASSPQIRAPEAFF

d_call: TRBD1
clone_size: once
j_call: TRBJ2-7
v_call: TRBV19
cdr3_nt: TGTGCCAGTAGTATCACCGGGACAGGGGTCGACGAGCAGTACTTC
cdr3_aa: CASSITGTGVDEQYF

d_call: TRBD1
clone_size: -
j_call: TRBJ2-5
v_call: TRBV7-7
cdr3_nt: TGTGCTAGCAGCTTAGGGACAGGGGGCCAAGAGACCCAGTACTTC
cdr3_aa: CASSLGTGGQETQYF

d_call: TRBD1
clone_size: -
j_call: TRBJ2-2
v_call: TRBV19
cdr3_nt: TGTGCCAGTAGTCGGGACAGGAACACCGGGGAGCTGTTTTTT
cdr3_aa: CASSRDRNTGELFF

d_call: TRBD1
clone_size: -
j_call: TRBJ2-7
v_call: TRBV28
cdr3_nt: TGTGCCAGCAGTCCGGGACAGGGAGCCTACGAGCAGTACTTC
cdr3_aa: CASSPGQGAYEQYF

d_call: -
clone_size: -
j_call: TRBJ1-5
v_call: TRBV27
cdr3_nt: TGTGCCAGCAGTTTATCTCTGGGAAGGGGTGAGCCCCAGCATTTT
cdr3_aa: CASSLSLGRGEPQHF

d_call: TRBD1
clone_size: -
j_call: TRBJ2-3
v_call: TRBV19
cdr3_nt: TGTGCCAGTAGTATCGGGACAGGGCGCAGGGATACGCAGTATTTT
cdr3_aa: CASSIGTGRRDTQYF

d_call: TRBD1
clone_size: -
j_call: TRBJ2-5
v_call: TRBV2
cdr3_nt: TGTGCCAGCAGGACAGGGAGCCAAGAGACCCAGTACTTC
cdr3_aa: CASRTGSQETQYF

d_call: -
clone_size: -
j_call: TRBJ1-2
v_call: TRBV27
cdr3_nt: TGTGCCAGCGGGCCCGGGCAGGGTCAAAACTATGGCTACACCTTC
cdr3_aa: CASGPGQGQNYGYTF

d_call: TRBD2
clone_size: -
j_call: TRBJ2-3
v_call: TRBV11-2
cdr3_nt: TGTGCCAGCAGCTCCCTTAGGACTAGTAGGTATACGCAGTATTTT
cdr3_aa: CASSSLRTSRYTQYF

d_call: -
clone_size: -
j_call: TRBJ1-1
v_call: TRBV2
cdr3_nt: TGTGCCAGCAGATCGGGGGGCAGGGAAGCTTTCTTT
cdr3_aa: CASRSGGREAFF

d_call: -
clone_size: -
j_call: TRBJ2-3
v_call: TRBV2
cdr3_nt: TGTGCCAGCAGAATCATAGATACGCAGTATTTT
cdr3_aa: CASRIIDTQYF

d_call: -
clone_size: -
j_call: TRBJ1-1
v_call: TRBV6-5
cdr3_nt: TGTGCCAGCAGTTACTTGGGAGTGAACACTGAAGCTTTCTTT
cdr3_aa: CASSYLGVNTEAFF

d_call: -
clone_size: once
j_call: TRBJ1-1
v_call: TRBV7-9
cdr3_nt: TGTGCCAGCAGCTTAGCGCTCCAGGGCGGTACTGAAGCTTTCTTT
cdr3_aa: CASSLALQGGTEAFF

d_call: TRBD1
clone_size: -
j_call: TRBJ2-5
v_call: TRBV7-2
cdr3_nt: TGTGCCAGCAGCATCAGACAGGGGGGACCAGAGACCCAGTACTTC
cdr3_aa: CASSIRQGGPETQYF

d_call: -
clone_size: -
j_call: TRBJ1-1
v_call: TRBV25-1
cdr3_nt: TGTGCCAGCAGTGGGTGGAGGACTGAAGCTTTCTTT
cdr3_aa: CASSGWRTEAFF

d_call: TRBD2
clone_size: -
j_call: TRBJ2-1
v_call: TRBV29-1
cdr3_nt: TGCAGCGTTGAAGGGGGAGGGCTCGGAAGTTACAATGAGCAGTTCTTC
cdr3_aa: CSVEGGGLGSYNEQFF

d_call: TRBD1
clone_size: -
j_call: TRBJ1-2
v_call: TRBV11-2
cdr3_nt: TGTGCCAGCAGCTTAGACGCGGGACAGGGGAATGGCTACACCTTC
cdr3_aa: CASSLDAGQGNGYTF

d_call: -
clone_size: -
j_call: TRBJ2-7
v_call: TRBV7-3
cdr3_nt: TGTGCCAGCAGCCGCGCGGGTGGTGACGAGCAGTACTTC
cdr3_aa: CASSRAGGDEQYF

d_call: -
clone_size: -
j_call: TRBJ2-3
v_call: TRBV5-1
cdr3_nt: TGCGCCAGCAGCTCCTCGCCGGGGGGCTCTAATACGCAGTATTTT
cdr3_aa: CASSSSPGGSNTQYF

d_call: -
clone_size: once
j_call: TRBJ2-5
v_call: TRBV20-1
cdr3_nt: TGCAGTGCCACCAGGCAAGAGACCCAGTACTTC
cdr3_aa: CSATRQETQYF

d_call: TRBD2
clone_size: -
j_call: TRBJ2-5
v_call: TRBV4-2
cdr3_nt: TGTGCCAGCAGCCAAGGACCCCGGGGGACTAGCGGGCAAGAGACCCAGTACTTC
cdr3_aa: CASSQGPRGTSGQETQYF

d_call: -
clone_size: -
j_call: TRBJ2-5
v_call: TRBV4-2
cdr3_nt: TGTGCCAGCAGCCTCTCTGCCGGGAACCAAGAGACCCAGTACTTC
cdr3_aa: CASSLSAGNQETQYF

d_call: TRBD1
clone_size: -
j_call: TRBJ1-4
v_call: TRBV5-8
cdr3_nt: TGTGCCAGCAGCTTGGCGGCAGGGGGTAATGAAAAACTGTTTTTT
cdr3_aa: CASSLAAGGNEKLFF

d_call: TRBD1
clone_size: -
j_call: TRBJ2-7
v_call: TRBV6-1
cdr3_nt: TGTGCCAGCAGTCTCCTAGCGACAGGGGGCGCGGAGCAGTACTTC
cdr3_aa: CASSLLATGGAEQYF

d_call: -
clone_size: -
j_call: TRBJ2-2
v_call: TRBV7-6
cdr3_nt: TGTGCCAGCAGCCCAGCCGGGGAGCTGTTTTTT
cdr3_aa: CASSPAGELFF

d_call: TRBD2
clone_size: -
j_call: TRBJ2-7
v_call: TRBV12-5
cdr3_nt: TGTGCTAGTGGTTTGGCCCGACCGGGAGGCAACGAGCAGTACTTC
cdr3_aa: CASGLARPGGNEQYF

d_call: TRBD2
clone_size: -
j_call: TRBJ2-2
v_call: TRBV7-6
cdr3_nt: TGTGCCAGCATGGGGACTAGCGGGCTGACCGGGGAGCTGTTTTTT
cdr3_aa: CASMGTSGLTGELFF

d_call: TRBD1
clone_size: -
j_call: TRBJ1-3
v_call: TRBV19
cdr3_nt: TGTGCCAGTCGGGACAGGGTAAGAACTGGAAACACCATATATTTT
cdr3_aa: CASRDRVRTGNTIYF

d_call: TRBD1
clone_size: -
j_call: TRBJ1-2
v_call: TRBV18
cdr3_nt: TGTGCCAGCTCAGGCGACAGGGGGAACTATGGCTACACCTTC
cdr3_aa: CASSGDRGNYGYTF

d_call: -
clone_size: -
j_call: TRBJ1-4
v_call: TRBV2
cdr3_nt: TGTGCCAGCAGCCCCGCGGGAGGGAGGGCAACTAATGAAAAACTGTTTTTT
cdr3_aa: CASSPAGGRATNEKLFF

d_call: -
clone_size: -
j_call: TRBJ2-7
v_call: TRBV29-1
cdr3_nt: TGCAGCGCCTGTGGGCTAGAGGACTTTAGCTCCTACGAGCAGTACTTC
cdr3_aa: CSACGLEDFSSYEQYF

d_call: -
clone_size: once
j_call: TRBJ1-4
v_call: TRBV5-5
cdr3_nt: TGTGCCAGCAGCTTGGACGTAGGGGCCCTAGGGGAAAAACTGTTTTTT
cdr3_aa: CASSLDVGALGEKLFF

d_call: -
clone_size: -
j_call: TRBJ2-1
v_call: TRBV11-1
cdr3_nt: TGTGCCAGCCGGGACTTGAACTCCTACAATGAGCAGTTCTTC
cdr3_aa: CASRDLNSYNEQFF

d_call: TRBD2
clone_size: -
j_call: TRBJ2-7
v_call: TRBV10-3
cdr3_nt: TGTGCCATCAGTCAAACAGCGGGAGATGTTTACGAGCAGTACTTC
cdr3_aa: CAISQTAGDVYEQYF

d_call: -
clone_size: -
j_call: TRBJ2-7
v_call: TRBV27
cdr3_nt: TGTGCCAGCAGTCCTTCGTGGGACTCTAAGGAGCAGTACTTC
cdr3_aa: CASSPSWDSKEQYF

d_call: -
clone_size: -
j_call: TRBJ1-6
v_call: TRBV5-1
cdr3_nt: TGCGCCAGCAGCTCCGGGACACTTGATTCACCCCTCCACTTT
cdr3_aa: CASSSGTLDSPLHF

d_call: TRBD2
clone_size: -
j_call: TRBJ2-1
v_call: TRBV18
cdr3_nt: TGTGCCAGCTCACCACGTGATAGCGGGAGGAGGCTTGAGCAGTTCTTC
cdr3_aa: CASSPRDSGRRLEQFF

d_call: TRBD2
clone_size: -
j_call: TRBJ2-7
v_call: TRBV11-2
cdr3_nt: TGTGCCAGCAGCCCTCTCCGGACTAGCGGCTACGAGCAGTACTTC
cdr3_aa: CASSPLRTSGYEQYF

d_call: -
clone_size: -
j_call: TRBJ2-5
v_call: TRBV28
cdr3_nt: TGTGCCAGCACCGACAGTGCCCAAGAGACCCAGTACTTC
cdr3_aa: CASTDSAQETQYF

d_call: TRBD2
clone_size: -
j_call: TRBJ2-1
v_call: TRBV9
cdr3_nt: TGTGCCAGCAGCGTCCATGGACTAGGGGCCTACAATGAGCAGTTCTTC
cdr3_aa: CASSVHGLGAYNEQFF

d_call: -
clone_size: -
j_call: TRBJ1-4
v_call: TRBV6-5
cdr3_nt: TGTGCCAGCAGTCTACGGTCCGTCGGGGAAAAACTGTTTTTT
cdr3_aa: CASSLRSVGEKLFF

d_call: TRBD1
clone_size: -
j_call: TRBJ1-2
v_call: TRBV19
cdr3_nt: TGTGCCAGTAGTATAGATCTCCCAGGGGGACCAATCTATGGCTACACCTTC
cdr3_aa: CASSIDLPGGPIYGYTF

d_call: -
clone_size: -
j_call: TRBJ1-6
v_call: TRBV19
cdr3_nt: TGTGCCAGTAGGCCCGGGGGTATCTATAATTCACCCCTCCACTTT
cdr3_aa: CASRPGGIYNSPLHF

d_call: -
clone_size: -
j_call: TRBJ2-7
v_call: TRBV2
cdr3_nt: TGTGCCAGCACCCCGGACAGCTACGAGCAGTACTTC
cdr3_aa: CASTPDSYEQYF

d_call: TRBD2
clone_size: -
j_call: TRBJ2-1
v_call: TRBV7-2
cdr3_nt: TGTGCCAGCAGCTTAGCGGGGGGGACCTACAATGAGCAGTTCTTC
cdr3_aa: CASSLAGGTYNEQFF

d_call: -
clone_size: -
j_call: TRBJ2-7
v_call: TRBV11-2
cdr3_nt: TGTGCCAGCAGCTTAGACGGCTCCTACGAGCAGTACTTC
cdr3_aa: CASSLDGSYEQYF

d_call: -
clone_size: few
j_call: TRBJ1-6
v_call: TRBV15
cdr3_nt: TGTGCCACCAGCAGAGATGTCGGGTCACCCCTCCACTTT
cdr3_aa: CATSRDVGSPLHF

d_call: -
clone_size: once
j_call: TRBJ2-1
v_call: TRBV4-1
cdr3_nt: TGCGCCAGCAGCCAAGAGAGCTCCTACAATGAGCAGTTCTTC
cdr3_aa: CASSQESSYNEQFF

d_call: TRBD1
clone_size: -
j_call: TRBJ2-7
v_call: TRBV19
cdr3_nt: TGTGCCAGTAGTCCCTGGACAGGGGCCTACGAGCAGTACTTC
cdr3_aa: CASSPWTGAYEQYF

d_call: -
clone_size: -
j_call: TRBJ1-1
v_call: TRBV6-6
cdr3_nt: TGTGCCAGCACTACGACAGAACTGAACACTGAAGCTTTCTTT
cdr3_aa: CASTTTELNTEAFF

d_call: TRBD1
clone_size: -
j_call: TRBJ1-2
v_call: TRBV4-2
cdr3_nt: TGTGCCAGCAGCCCTTCGGGACAGGATCCATATGGCTACACCTTC
cdr3_aa: CASSPSGQDPYGYTF